Below are 21 T cell receptor beta chains sequenced from a single sample in a study of CD8+ T cells in alopecia areata. Reverse transcription of extracted RNA yielded cDNA, which provided the sequencing template. The table came from immunoSEQ multiplex PCR; TCRdb's copy has only in-frame clones and leaves some out. This table holds about 200,000 clones, roughly 64% found once. Treatment given: oral pan-JAK inhibitor, 5-10 mg twice daily. This material consisted of CD4+ T cells sorted from blood, taken at week 24, from a patient treated with tofacitinib. The source of these receptors is a human donor with alopecia areata.

The chain employs TRBV5-1 and TRBJ1-5; the D is unclear. This CDR3 has 14 residues. Germline CDR1 reads SGHRS; CDR2 reads YFSETQ. The germline V and J ends were trimmed by 0 bases and 3 bases, with 7 bases remaining between them. Written as DNA, the CDR3 is TGCGCCAGCAGCTTGGAAGGTACCAATCAGCCCCAGCATTTT. Residues: CASSLEGTNQPQHF.

The chain has TRBV13 and TRBJ2-7; D call uncertain. Germline assignment: CDR1 PRHDT and CDR2 FYEKMQ (reference sequence). This CDR3 is built from 11 residues. V dropped 4 bases and J dropped 3 bases, with 4 bases sitting between them. CDR3 nucleotides: TGTGCCAGCAGCTATCACTACGAGCAGTACTTC. Translation: CASSYHYEQYF.

This clone was counted between two and nine times. This sequence joins TRBV9 and TRBJ1-1; 7 bases line up with TRBD1. V lost 3 bases, J lost 0 bases, and 2 bases stayed unmatched. Germline V CDR1 and CDR2: SGDLS, YYNGEE. CDR3 length equals 14 residues. In DNA form, the CDR3 reads TGTGCCAGCAGCGCGACAGGGTTGAACACTGAAGCTTTCTTT. It translates to CASSATGLNTEAFF.

This clone was detected only once. This rearrangement joins TRBV4-2 to TRBJ1-1; 11 bases agree with TRBD1. Per germline, CDR1 LGHNA and CDR2 YNFKEQ. CDR3 length: 15 residues. The V gene end was trimmed by 0 bases and the J gene end by 6 bases; junction bases not matched to a gene: 3. The CDR3 protein is CASSQDKGQGAEAFF. As DNA, the CDR3 is TGTGCCAGCAGCCAAGATAAGGGACAGGGGGCTGAAGCTTTCTTT.

The chain combines TRBV5-4 with TRBJ1-5; D may be TRBD1 (5 bases). V lost 2 bases to trimming and J lost 8 bases, with 17 bases between them. CDR1 SGHNT and CDR2 YYREEE come from the germline V gene (reference sequence). The CDR3 runs 15 residues. CDR3 nucleotide sequence: TGTGCCAGCAGCTTTGGAAGGGGAGATTCGGAGCCCCAGCATTTT. It codes for CASSFGRGDSEPQHF. The variable domain in full, completed from reference TRBV5-4 and TRBJ1-5, reads ETGVTQSPTHLIKTRGQQVTLRCSSQSGHNTVSWYQQALGQGPQFIFQYYREEENGRGNFPPRFSGLQFPNYSSELNVNALELDDSALYLCASSFGRGDSEPQHFGDGTRLSIL.

V usage is TRBV28 and J usage is TRBJ2-1; no reliable D call. V lost 7 bases to trimming and J lost 2 bases, with 12 bases between them. Germline loops: CDR1 MDHEN, CDR2 SYDVKM. The CDR3 has 14 amino acids. The CDR3 nucleotides read TGTGCCAGCACCCCGCAGCAAACCTACAATGAGCAGTTCTTC. This sequence encodes CASTPQQTYNEQFF. Drawing the rest from reference TRBV28 and TRBJ2-1, the complete variable domain is DVKVTQSSRYLVKRTGEKVFLECVQDMDHENMFWYRQDPGLGLRLIYFSYDVKMKEKGDIPEGYSVSREKKERFSLILESASTNQTSMYLCASTPQQTYNEQFFGPGTRLTVL.

The rearrangement joins TRBV4-1 to TRBJ1-1; D perhaps matches TRBD1 (6 bases). The V gene lost 0 bases and the J gene lost 10 bases, with 12 bases spanning the gap. The germline gives CDR1 MGHRA, CDR2 YSYEKL. CDR3 length equals 13 residues. CDR3 nucleotides: TGCGCCAGCAGCCAAGATTCGGGGGCTGGAGCTTTCTTT. This gives the protein CASSQDSGAGAFF.

The chain recombines TRBV25-1 with TRBJ2-2; D remains unclear. Looked up from germline, CDR1 is MGHDK and CDR2 is SYGVNS. Trimming removed 5 bases at V and 2 bases at J, with 12 bases between. The CDR3 consists of 15 residues. The CDR3 is CASSNVAENTGELFF. The CDR3 DNA follows: TGTGCCAGCAGTAATGTTGCGGAAAACACCGGGGAGCTGTTTTTT.

This clone was recorded at least ten times. V gene TRBV9 combines with J gene TRBJ2-3; D perhaps matches TRBD2 (6 bases). The V gene lost 3 bases and the J gene lost 1 base, with 9 bases spanning the gap. CDR3 length: 14 amino acids. CDR1 is SGDLS and CDR2 is YYNGEE in the germline V gene. This CDR3 reads CASSARLGTDTQYF. Here the CDR3 DNA reads TGTGCCAGCAGCGCACGACTAGGCACAGATACGCAGTATTTT.

This clone was seen more than once but under ten times. The chain is built from TRBV5-4 and TRBJ2-6, with D perhaps matching TRBD1 or TRBD2 (5 bases each). This CDR3 region has 15 residues. The V end lost 0 bases, the J end lost 2 bases, and 6 bases lay between the germline ends. Germline V gene sequence: CDR1 SGHNT, CDR2 YYREEE (reference sequence). The CDR3 spells CASSLVGAGANVLTF. The CDR3 nucleotides are TGTGCCAGCAGCTTGGTGGGGGCTGGGGCCAACGTCCTGACTTTC.

This sequence joins TRBV13 and TRBJ1-6; D ambiguous. The germline gives CDR1 PRHDT, CDR2 FYEKMQ (reference sequence). The V end lost 2 bases, the J end lost 6 bases, and 8 bases lay between the germline ends. This CDR3 is 14 amino acids long. DNA for the CDR3: TGTGCCAGCAGCTTAAGGTCGGGTAATTCACCCCTCCACTTT. Translating it yields CASSLRSGNSPLHF.

The rearrangement links TRBV5-1 to TRBJ2-6; D gene uncertain. Germline CDR1 SGHRS, CDR2 YFSETQ. V was shortened by 0 bases and J by 4 bases, with 8 bases between the two germline ends. The CDR3 has 15 residues. The CDR3 here is CASSLGEPGANVLTF. CDR3 nucleotides: TGCGCCAGCAGCTTGGGGGAACCCGGGGCCAACGTCCTGACTTTC.

The V and J genes are TRBV7-9 and TRBJ1-1; D possibly corresponds to TRBD1 (6 bases). Germline V gene sequence: CDR1 SEHNR, CDR2 FQNEAQ (reference sequence). V lost 6 bases and J lost 4, with 18 bases in between. The CDR3 covers 15 residues. Here the CDR3 reads CASSDTWGPSTEAFF. In DNA, the CDR3 is TGTGCCAGCAGTGACACGTGGGGGCCCAGCACTGAAGCTTTCTTT.

This clone was observed a handful of times. This rearrangement joins TRBV7-2 to TRBJ2-1, with D uncertain. Trimming removed 7 bases at V and 0 bases at J, with 13 bases between. The germline V gene has CDR1 SGHTA and CDR2 FQGNSA. The CDR3 runs to 15 residues. The CDR3, as DNA: TGTGCCAGCACCGAGACGGCCACCTCCTACAATGAGCAGTTCTTC. Protein product: CASTETATSYNEQFF.

The rearrangement links TRBV6-5 to TRBJ2-6, with D hard to call. The germline gives CDR1 MNHEY, CDR2 SVGAGI. The length of the CDR3 is 15 residues. V lost 8 bases to trimming and J lost 0 bases, with 11 bases between them. The CDR3 sequence: CASGPVYSGANVLTF. The DNA for the CDR3 is TGTGCCAGCGGGCCAGTCTACTCTGGGGCCAACGTCCTGACTTTC.

This sequence joins TRBV9 and TRBJ2-7; D may correspond to TRBD1 or TRBD2 (5 bases each). The CDR3 length is 16 residues. V was shortened by 5 bases and J by 0 bases, with 18 bases between the two germline ends. The germline gives CDR1 SGDLS, CDR2 YYNGEE. CDR3 nucleotide sequence: TGTGCCAGCAGTCGCACCGGGACCGAGAGCTCCTACGAGCAGTACTTC. It specifies CASSRTGTESSYEQYF.

Points on this clone: The identical CDR3 is also encoded by other nucleotide sequences in the sample. The gene calls are TRBV18 and TRBJ2-5; D tentatively reads TRBD1 or TRBD2 (5 bases each). The CDR3 covers 12 residues. Trimming stripped 1 base from V and 5 bases from J, with 5 bases between. CDR1 and CDR2 from the germline V gene are KGHSH and LQKENI. The CDR3 protein is CASSPRGETQYF. CDR3 bases: TGTGCCAGCTCACCACGGGGGGAGACCCAGTACTTC.

The V call is TRBV29-1, the J call TRBJ2-1; weak D call: TRBD1 (5 bases). Germline V gives CDR1 SQVTM, CDR2 ANQGSEA. The CDR3 has 13 amino acids. Trimming cost V 3 bases and J 9 bases, with 15 bases left between them. As DNA, the CDR3 is TGCAGCGTTGAGCGGACCCTAAGGGGTGAGCAGTTCTTC. Residues: CSVERTLRGEQFF.

This clone was detected only a few times. The CDR3 loop is CASSFRDRNQPQHF. DNA for the CDR3: TGCGCCAGCAGCTTCCGGGACAGGAATCAGCCCCAGCATTTT. The chain recombines TRBV4-1 with TRBJ1-5; 8 bases agree with TRBD1. The CDR3 has 14 residues. Trimming at V came to 5 bases and at J to 4 bases, leaving 4 bases not matched to a gene. Germline V gives CDR1 MGHRA, CDR2 YSYEKL.

The chain links TRBV5-1 to TRBJ1-2; TRBD1 might be the D (6 bases). The CDR3 spans 14 residues. The germline V and J ends were trimmed by 4 bases and 4 bases, with 14 bases remaining between them. The germline CDR1 and CDR2 sequences are SGHRS and YFSETQ. CDR3 nucleotides: TGCGCCAGCAGCAAGGACAGATCGAGCTATGGCTACACCTTC. Translating gives CASSKDRSSYGYTF. Drawing the rest from reference TRBV5-1 and TRBJ1-2, the complete variable domain is KAGVTQTPRYLIKTRGQQVTLSCSPISGHRSVSWYQQTPGQGLQFLFEYFSETQRNKGNFPGRFSGRQFSNSRSEMNVSTLELGDSALYLCASSKDRSSYGYTFGSGTRLTVV.

The V gene is TRBV25-1, the J gene TRBJ2-1; 11 nucleotides align to TRBD2. In germline, CDR1 is MGHDK, CDR2 SYGVNS. The V segment lost 4 bases and the J segment 11 bases; nucleotides outside the gene matches: 4. The CDR3 covers 13 residues. The CDR3 coding sequence is TGTGCCAGCAGTGCACTAGCGGGAGCCAAGCAGTTCTTC. Protein sequence: CASSALAGAKQFF.